This T cell receptor beta chain stems from a study of cytomegalovirus exposure and HLA in healthy donors. Study information: Of the donors genotyped, several hundred in all, 75% to 85% fell in the Caucasian-associated ancestry cluster.

This CDR3 is built from 15 residues. V was cut by 4 bases and J by 2 bases, with 10 bases left in between. Germline CDR1 is SGHNT and CDR2 is YYREEE (reference sequence). PCR involved 60 Vbeta and 13 Jbeta primers. Sequencing used immunoSEQ multiplex PCR; TCRdb keeps in-frame clones, though not all of them. The repertoire holds about 160,000 clones, around 74% seen once, with about 1.9% in the top ten. Sequenced material: PBMCs. The clonotype originates from a female donor in good health and CMV-seronegative. The rearrangement joins TRBV5-4 to TRBJ2-6; possible D gene TRBD2, 6 bases. Here the CDR3 reads CASSPREAGANVLTF. CDR3 nucleotide sequence: TGTGCCAGCAGCCCCAGGGAGGCTGGGGCCAACGTCCTGACTTTC. The complete variable domain, with remaining parts taken from reference TRBV5-4 and TRBJ2-6, reads ETGVTQSPTHLIKTRGQQVTLRCSSQSGHNTVSWYQQALGQGPQFIFQYYREEENGRGNFPPRFSGLQFPNYSSELNVNALELDDSALYLCASSPREAGANVLTFGAGSRLTVL.